This TCR beta chain is from a study of early T cells in non-severe SARS-CoV-2 infection. TCRdb reanalysed the 5' RACE reads using MiXCR and keeps one entry per CDR3 protein. The sample consists of 55,000 to 75,000 distinct CDR3 sequences, about 8% of them appearing once. In its sample, this clonotype was seen many times. Sequencing used whole blood. The TCR originated in an adult who was a healthcare worker with PCR-confirmed SARS-CoV-2 infection or an uninfected control (not recorded which).

The CDR3 loop reads CSPRWVMNTEAFF. For the CDR3, the DNA is TGCAGTCCGCGATGGGTCATGAACACTGAAGCTTTCTTT. This sequence joins TRBV20-1 and TRBJ1-1; D call uncertain. Germline CDR1 is DFQATT and CDR2 is SNEGSKA (reference sequence). The CDR3 sequence is 13 residues long. With 8 bases removed from V and 0 bases from J, the gap between germline ends came to 13 bases.